These 27 T cell receptor beta chains were sequenced from one sample in a study of HIV-infected patients and healthy controls. No cell fractionation was done, so the repertoire covers all unsorted peripheral blood T cells. cDNA was made from 500 ng RNA using alpha and beta constant primers. Using multiplexing indices, alpha and beta chain libraries were generated apart by chain-specific third strand synthesis. TCRdb processed the 5' RACE reads anew with MiXCR; each CDR3 protein has one entry. The sample has approximately 16,000 distinct CDR3 sequences, under 10% seen once. The sample was blood. All receptors derive from an adult in good health.

In its sample, this clonotype was seen many times. This rearrangement joins TRBV6-6 to TRBJ2-1; 7 nucleotides align to TRBD2. This CDR3 spans 15 amino acids. V dropped 5 bases and J dropped 4; count of bases not matched to a gene: 8. Germline V CDR1 and CDR2: MNHNY, SVGAGI (reference sequence). CDR3 amino acids: CASSPSSGNYNEQFF. The CDR3 DNA is TGTGCCAGCAGTCCATCTAGCGGAAATTACAATGAGCAGTTCTTC.

This clonotype has more than one count but fewer than ten. The chain combines TRBV13 with TRBJ2-3; the D is unclear. This CDR3 has 17 amino acids. Between the trimmed V and J ends, which lost 1 base and 2 bases, there was a span of 16 bases. The germline gives CDR1 PRHDT, CDR2 FYEKMQ (reference sequence). The DNA for the CDR3 is TGTGCCAGCAGCTTAGTGTTGTTTACCGGAAACACAGATACGCAGTATTTT. Translating it yields CASSLVLFTGNTDTQYF.

The chain employs TRBV4-2 and TRBJ2-2; TRBD1 matches 7 bases. The germline gives CDR1 LGHNA, CDR2 YNFKEQ. The CDR3 consists of 18 residues. Trimming cost V 0 bases and J 2 bases; bases outside gene matches: 9. CDR3 region: CASSQESTGTANTGELFF. In nucleotides, the CDR3 is TGTGCCAGCAGCCAAGAGAGCACCGGGACAGCAAACACCGGGGAGCTGTTTTTT.

The chain links TRBV7-2 to TRBJ1-2, with TRBD1 matching 7 bases. The CDR3 is 13 residues long. The V gene end was trimmed by 1 base and the J gene end by 6 bases; junction bases not matched to a gene: 2. The germline gives CDR1 SGHTA, CDR2 FQGNSA. CDR3 sequence (DNA): TGTGCCAGCAGCTTAGACAGGGGCCATGGCTACACCTTC. It codes for CASSLDRGHGYTF.

The J gene is TRBJ2-7, the V gene TRBV6-5; tentatively, D is TRBD2 (6 bases). V was cut by 2 bases and J by 5 bases, with 7 bases left in between. The germline CDR1 and CDR2 sequences are MNHEY and SVGAGI. The CDR3 is 12 residues long. CDR3: CASSYTGDEQYF. The CDR3 DNA follows: TGTGCCAGCAGTTACACGGGGGACGAGCAGTACTTC.

This clonotype was seen at least ten times. The chain links TRBV7-2 to TRBJ2-5; D gene uncertain. Germline CDR1 is SGHTA and CDR2 is FQGNSA. The CDR3 runs to 13 residues. V lost 3 bases and J 5 bases, leaving 10 bases between the germline ends. The DNA of the CDR3 is TGTGCCAGCAGCTTCAGGTTTTCGGAGACCCAGTACTTC. As protein: CASSFRFSETQYF.

Many counts were recorded for this clonotype. V usage is TRBV6-6 and J usage is TRBJ2-3, with TRBD2 matching over 7 bases. Germline V lookup: CDR1 MNHNY, CDR2 SVGAGI (reference sequence). Trimming cost V 5 bases and J 5 bases; bases outside gene matches: 10. This CDR3 region has 15 residues. CDR3 protein: CASSPAWTRVDTQYF. In DNA form, the CDR3 reads TGTGCCAGCAGTCCCGCCTGGACTAGGGTAGATACGCAGTATTTT.

This clonotype was recorded many times. This rearrangement joins TRBV5-1 to TRBJ2-2, with D perhaps TRBD1 (6 bases). The CDR3 loop spans 15 amino acids. The V gene's germline CDR1 is SGHRS and CDR2 YFSETQ. Deletions cut 6 bases from V and 6 bases from J, with 18 bases between. The DNA for the CDR3 is TGCGCCAGCAACTCCCAGGGGTGGTACGCCGGGGAGCTGTTTTTT. It yields the protein CASNSQGWYAGELFF.

This clonotype has a count of ten or more. The chain links TRBV9 to TRBJ2-5, with D perhaps matching TRBD2 (6 bases). Germline-derived CDR1 and CDR2 are SGDLS and YYNGEE. V was trimmed by 3 bases and J by 4 bases, leaving 13 bases between them. The CDR3 runs to 14 residues. The DNA for the CDR3 is TGTGCCAGCAGCGCGGGAGCCGCCCCAGAGACCCAGTACTTC. This codes for CASSAGAAPETQYF.

The chain recombines TRBV9 with TRBJ2-5; D is ambiguous. Germline CDR1 is SGDLS and CDR2 is YYNGEE. Trimming removed 0 bases from V and 2 bases from J, with 11 bases in between. The CDR3 totals 15 residues. CDR3 in amino acids: CASSVALGSQETQYF. The CDR3 bases are TGTGCCAGCAGCGTAGCTTTGGGCAGTCAAGAGACCCAGTACTTC.

This clonotype has at least ten counts. This chain uses TRBV4-3 with TRBJ1-1; weak D call: TRBD1 (5 bases). Germline lookup yields CDR1 LGHNA and CDR2 YSLEER. The CDR3 has 14 residues. Between the trimmed V and J ends, which lost 2 bases and 5 bases, there was a span of 12 bases. DNA for the CDR3: TGCGCCAGCAGCCAAATTCCGGGGGAGACTGAAGCTTTCTTT. Translating gives CASSQIPGETEAFF.

This clonotype was detected many times. The chain carries TRBV14 and TRBJ2-3, with D unresolved. Per germline, CDR1 SGHDN and CDR2 FVKESK. Trimming removed 3 bases at V and 0 bases at J, with 13 bases between. The length of the CDR3 is 16 residues. The CDR3: CASSQGVYSSTDTQYF. In DNA form, the CDR3 reads TGTGCCAGCAGCCAGGGCGTTTATTCTAGCACAGATACGCAGTATTTT.

There are many counts of this clonotype. The rearrangement joins TRBV20-1 to TRBJ2-3, with D possibly matching TRBD2 (6 bases). This CDR3 has 16 amino acids. Per germline, CDR1 DFQATT and CDR2 SNEGSKA (reference sequence). The V gene lost 3 bases and the J gene lost 5 bases, with 21 bases spanning the gap. In nucleotides, the CDR3 is TGCAGTGCTAGGAACCCGTATGGGCGGGAACAAGATACGCAGTATTTT. Amino acid sequence: CSARNPYGREQDTQYF.

This clonotype was found many times. The rearrangement links TRBV20-1 to TRBJ1-5; D is uncertain. This CDR3 spans 14 amino acids. Germline assignment: CDR1 DFQATT and CDR2 SNEGSKA (reference sequence). V shed 3 bases and J shed 1 base, with 10 bases lying between them. DNA of the CDR3: TGCAGTGCTAGCGGGGAGAGGAGCAATCAGCCCCAGCATTTT. This translates into CSASGERSNQPQHF.

This clonotype showed up many times. The gene calls are TRBV19 and TRBJ1-4; 10 positions agree with TRBD1. CDR1 LNHDA and CDR2 SQIVND come from the germline V gene (reference sequence). The CDR3 runs to 13 residues. Losses at the gene ends were 6 bases for V and 7 bases for J; bases not matched to a gene: 2. For the CDR3, the DNA is TGTGCCAGTAGCGGACAGGGGGGTGAAAAACTGTTTTTT. Translating it yields CASSGQGGEKLFF.

This clonotype was detected many times. The chain combines TRBV20-1 with TRBJ1-5; D gene unclear. Germline CDR1 reads DFQATT; CDR2 reads SNEGSKA (reference sequence). Trimming pared 7 bases from V and 5 bases from J, leaving 12 bases between. The CDR3 is 12 amino acids. The CDR3 DNA is TGCAGTGTGGGAAGAAGGGATCAGCCCCAGCATTTT. It codes for CSVGRRDQPQHF.

The CDR3 sequence: CSASLPLGTNTGELFF. Written as DNA, the CDR3 is TGCAGTGCTAGCCTTCCTTTGGGGACGAACACCGGGGAGCTGTTTTTT. This sequence joins TRBV20-1 and TRBJ2-2; D is unresolved. V was clipped by 3 bases and J by 0 bases, with 14 bases between them. The CDR3 extends over 16 amino acids. Germline V lookup: CDR1 DFQATT, CDR2 SNEGSKA (reference sequence).

V usage is TRBV5-1 and J usage is TRBJ2-1; TRBD2 matches at 8 bases. The CDR3 has 17 amino acids. Germline V CDR1 and CDR2: SGHRS, YFSETQ. J gave up 9 bases and V 4 bases, and 18 bases lay outside the gene matches. CDR3 bases: TGCGCCAGCAGCCTACCCCCCCCCGGGACTAGATATCTTGAGCAGTTCTTC. Translation gives CASSLPPPGTRYLEQFF. The whole variable domain, remainder taken from reference TRBV5-1 and TRBJ2-1, is KAGVTQTPRYLIKTRGQQVTLSCSPISGHRSVSWYQQTPGQGLQFLFEYFSETQRNKGNFPGRFSGRQFSNSRSEMNVSTLELGDSALYLCASSLPPPGTRYLEQFFGPGTRLTVL.

This clonotype was recorded many times. The chain recombines TRBV28 with TRBJ2-3, with D possibly being TRBD1 (6 bases). V lost 4 bases and J lost 5, with 13 bases in between. Germline V gene lookup returns CDR1 MDHEN and CDR2 SYDVKM. This CDR3 comprises 14 residues. CDR3 coding DNA: TGTGCCAGCAGTTCTCACGCAGGGGAAGATACGCAGTATTTT. This codes for CASSSHAGEDTQYF. The entire variable domain, with the rest obtained from reference TRBV28 and TRBJ2-3, is as follows: DVKVTQSSRYLVKRTGEKVFLECVQDMDHENMFWYRQDPGLGLRLIYFSYDVKMKEKGDIPEGYSVSREKKERFSLILESASTNQTSMYLCASSSHAGEDTQYFGPGTRLTVL.

The CDR3 is CATSSYGDLAKNIQYF. The CDR3 bases are TGTGCCACCAGCAGCTACGGAGATCTAGCCAAAAACATTCAGTACTTC. J is TRBJ2-4 and V is TRBV15; D not resolved. The germline gives CDR1 LNHNV, CDR2 YYDKDF (reference sequence). V was clipped by 3 bases and J by 0 bases, with 12 bases between them. This CDR3 spans 16 amino acids.

By frequency in the sample, this clonotype is medium-sized (0.01 to 0.1%). The V call is TRBV6-2 or TRBV6-3, the J call TRBJ2-4; 9 nucleotides match TRBD1. CDR3 length equals 13 residues. The ends lost 7 bases at V and 6 bases at J; junction bases unmatched: 4. Germline V gene lookup returns CDR1 MNHEY and CDR2 SVGEGT. CDR3 loop: CASTGTGRNIQYF. The CDR3 nucleotides read TGTGCCAGCACCGGGACAGGGCGAAACATTCAGTACTTC.

This clonotype was counted at least ten times. The rearrangement joins TRBV12-3 or TRBV12-4 to TRBJ2-1; D is ambiguous. The CDR3 runs 11 residues. The V end was cut by 5 bases, the J end by 10 bases, with 9 bases between. In nucleotides, the CDR3 is TGTGCCAGCAGTCCAAACAGAGAGCAGTTCTTC. As protein: CASSPNREQFF.

This clonotype was recorded at least ten times. This chain links TRBV20-1 with TRBJ1-6, with a tentative D call TRBD1 (6 bases). Germline CDR1 reads DFQATT; CDR2 reads SNEGSKA (reference sequence). CDR3 length: 15 amino acids. Between the trimmed V and J ends, which lost 2 bases and 3 bases, there was a span of 11 bases. CDR3 DNA: TGCAGTGCTAGATGGGGAGGGGGCTATAATTCACCCCTCCACTTT. Amino acids: CSARWGGGYNSPLHF.

This clonotype was recorded many times. The chain recombines TRBV6-5 with TRBJ2-2; 9 bases are a match to TRBD1. The CDR3 consists of 14 residues. CDR1 MNHEY and CDR2 SVGAGI come from the germline V gene. V gave up 5 bases and J gave up 6 bases; unmatched junction bases: 4. In DNA form, the CDR3 reads TGTGCCAGCAGTGGGACAGGGCAGGCCGGGGAGCTGTTTTTT. Its translation: CASSGTGQAGELFF.

This clonotype is medium-sized within its sample. V is TRBV6-5 and J is TRBJ1-5; 8 nucleotides line up with TRBD1. This CDR3 spans 18 amino acids. Germline V lookup: CDR1 MNHEY, CDR2 SVGAGI. V was pared by 5 bases and J by 5 bases, with 17 bases of the junction left unmatched. The CDR3 sequence is CASSRSGPFNRGDQPQHF. In nucleotides, the CDR3 is TGTGCCAGCAGTCGGTCTGGTCCCTTCAACAGGGGGGATCAGCCCCAGCATTTT.

This clonotype was recorded a few times. V usage is TRBV6-5 and J usage is TRBJ2-4; possibly TRBD1 for D (5 bases). Germline lookup yields CDR1 MNHEY and CDR2 SVGAGI. This CDR3 region has 15 residues. V was pared by 5 bases and J by 1 base, with 12 bases between. Written as DNA, the CDR3 is TGTGCCAGCAGTCCAGGGTTATCGGCCAAAAACATTCAGTACTTC. Encoded protein: CASSPGLSAKNIQYF.

This clonotype appeared many times. The V gene is TRBV7-3, the J gene TRBJ2-3; no clear D gene. V was pared by 3 bases and J by 2 bases, with 21 bases between. CDR1 is SGHTA, CDR2 FQGTGA, per germline. This CDR3 contains 18 residues. CDR3 region: CASSLETPSITHTDTQYF. The CDR3 nucleotides are TGTGCCAGCAGCTTGGAAACCCCTAGTATAACACACACAGATACGCAGTATTTT.